This TCR beta chain came from a study of blood T cell repertoires in COVID-19. On the study more broadly: Researchers got acute and convalescent COVID-19 samples from the United States, Italy and Spain.

The CDR3 extends over 15 amino acids. The J segment lost 3 bases and the V segment lost 7 bases, leaving 5 bases of the junction unmatched. The germline gives CDR1 SGHNT, CDR2 YYREEE (reference sequence). As processed by the authors: It was from reference gene primer amplification that nucleated cell counts were estimated. Sequencing used immunoSEQ multiplex PCR; TCRdb keeps in-frame clones, though not all of them. V and J calls and clone size come straight from that table; D and trimming were deduced from the DNA. The sample has about 210,000 clones, around 83% seen once. The material sequenced was peripheral blood. V and J are TRBV5-4 and TRBJ2-3, with TRBD2 identical over 13 bases. The TCR was taken from a man between 50 and 59 years old with active or convalescent COVID-19. In nucleotides, the CDR3 is TGTGCCAGCCAAACTAGCGGGGGGGCGACAGATACGCAGTATTTT. Residues: CASQTSGGATDTQYF.